The 18 T cell receptor beta chains below all came from one sample that was sequenced in a study of cytomegalovirus exposure and HLA in healthy donors. The study ran its PCR with 60 Vbeta and 13 Jbeta primers. Method: immunoSEQ multiplex PCR; TCRdb's copy keeps in-frame clones and lacks some. The sample carries under 200,000 clones, about 75% recorded once. Material for sequencing was PBMCs. The receptors shown here come from a woman aged 45-65 years in good health and CMV-seropositive.

The rearrangement links TRBV7-9 to TRBJ2-3, with 7 bases matching TRBD1. V lost 3 bases and J lost 2; bases outside the gene matches: 11. The CDR3 is made up of 17 amino acids. The germline gives CDR1 SEHNR, CDR2 FQNEAQ (reference sequence). The CDR3 nucleotides read TGTGCCAGCAGCTTTACAACAGGGGACCTTTACACAGATACGCAGTATTTT. It codes for CASSFTTGDLYTDTQYF.

The chain uses TRBV10-1 and TRBJ2-3; 7 bases line up with TRBD2. J gave up 4 bases and V 3 bases, and 7 bases lay outside the gene matches. CDR3 size: 15 residues. CDR1 and CDR2 (germline): WNHNN, SYGVQD (reference sequence). CDR3 protein: CASSEQRGSADTQYF. The DNA for the CDR3 is TGCGCCAGCAGTGAACAGCGGGGTTCCGCAGATACGCAGTATTTT.

The rearrangement uses TRBV27 and TRBJ1-3, with D unresolved. This CDR3 is built from 15 residues. Trimming shortened V by 3 bases and J by 2 bases, and 11 bases separated the two germline ends. Germline loops: CDR1 MNHEY, CDR2 SMNVEV (reference sequence). CDR3 sequence reads: CASSLYSGPGNTIYF. CDR3 coding DNA: TGTGCCAGCAGTTTGTACTCAGGTCCTGGAAACACCATATATTTT.

This clone showed up just a few times. This chain links TRBV7-9 with TRBJ1-2; D gene unclear. V lost 1 base and J lost 4, with 10 bases in between. Looked up from germline, CDR1 is SEHNR and CDR2 is FQNEAQ (reference sequence). There are 14 residues in the CDR3. The CDR3, as DNA: TGTGCCAGCAGCTTAGGGGCAGGACTCTATGGCTACACCTTC. Translated: CASSLGAGLYGYTF. Drawing the rest from reference TRBV7-9 and TRBJ1-2, the complete variable domain is DTGVSQNPRHKITKRGQNVTFRCDPISEHNRLYWYRQTLGQGPEFLTYFQNEAQLEKSRLLSDRFSAERPKGSFSTLEIQRTEQGDSAMYLCASSLGAGLYGYTFGSGTRLTVV.

This rearrangement joins TRBV29-1 to TRBJ1-4; 9 bases agree with TRBD1. V lost 4 bases to trimming and J lost 8 bases; unmatched junction nucleotides: 14. The CDR3 runs 16 residues. CDR1 SQVTM and CDR2 ANQGSEA come from the germline V gene. CDR3 bases: TGCAGCGTTGGAGGGGGGGTACAGGGGGCAGGGGAAAAACTGTTTTTT. Amino acids: CSVGGGVQGAGEKLFF.

In this sample, this clone turned up a few times. The J gene is TRBJ2-3, the V gene TRBV29-1, with D possibly matching TRBD2 (6 bases). CDR1 SQVTM and CDR2 ANQGSEA come from the germline V gene. The V end lost 3 bases, the J end lost 3 bases, and 13 bases lay between the germline ends. This CDR3 is 14 amino acids long. CDR3 bases: TGCAGCGTTGATAACGGGGGACTTACAGATACGCAGTATTTT. Protein sequence: CSVDNGGLTDTQYF.

The chain joins TRBV5-1 to TRBJ2-2; 7 bases map to TRBD1. Trimming took 5 bases from V and 6 from J; bases not matched to a gene: 7. The germline gives CDR1 SGHRS, CDR2 YFSETQ. The CDR3 extends over 14 amino acids. The CDR3 sequence is CASRDQGESGELFF. The CDR3 bases are TGCGCCAGCAGGGACCAGGGGGAATCCGGGGAGCTGTTTTTT.

This rearrangement joins TRBV9 to TRBJ1-4, with D possibly TRBD1 on 5 matching bases. Germline V CDR1 and CDR2: SGDLS, YYNGEE. V dropped 4 bases and J dropped 8 bases, with 21 bases sitting between them. The CDR3 runs to 16 residues. CDR3 region: CASSPRQSSGKEKLFF. Here the CDR3 DNA reads TGTGCCAGCAGCCCTCGACAGAGCTCGGGCAAGGAAAAACTGTTTTTT.

This clone has more than one count but fewer than ten. The chain's CDR3 is CASSYNGDPGTQYF. The CDR3 bases are TGTGCCAGCAGTTATAACGGTGACCCAGGGACCCAGTACTTC. V is TRBV27 and J is TRBJ2-5, with D unresolved. The CDR3 length is 14 residues. CDR1 is MNHEY and CDR2 is SMNVEV in the germline V gene (reference sequence). V gave up 4 bases and J gave up 7 bases, with 16 bases separating them.

There are a few counts of this clone. The chain has TRBV11-2 and TRBJ1-4; TRBD1 aligns across 7 bases. The junction had 8 bases not matched to a gene; V was cut back by 7 bases and J by 6 bases. Germline CDR1 and CDR2: SGHAT and FQNNGV. This CDR3 is 14 amino acids long. The CDR3 region has the DNA TGTGCCAGCACAAAGGGGGCAGTCCATGAAAAACTGTTTTTT. It is translated as CASTKGAVHEKLFF.

Comments on this clone: The sample carries other DNA sequences with the same CDR3. The genes are TRBV2 and TRBJ1-1; 9 positions match TRBD1. Germline V gives CDR1 SNHLY, CDR2 FYNNEI. This CDR3 has 14 residues. The junction had 10 bases not matched to a gene; V was cut back by 6 bases and J by 8 bases. CDR3 in DNA: TGTGCCAGCAGACTAGACAGGGGGTTAAACGAAGCTTTCTTT. Protein product: CASRLDRGLNEAFF. Complete variable domain (other parts from reference TRBV2 and TRBJ1-1): EPEVTQTPSHQVTQMGQEVILRCVPISNHLYFYWYRQILGQKVEFLVSFYNNEISEKSEIFDDQFSVERPDGSNFTLKIRSTKLEDSAMYFCASRLDRGLNEAFFGQGTRLTVV.

With respect to this clone: At one boundary the junction diverges from the germline segment, which might be a read error. The chain employs TRBV7-9 and TRBJ1-1, with 11 positions matching TRBD1. The germline gives CDR1 SEHNR, CDR2 FQNEAQ (reference sequence). The CDR3 spans 12 residues. CDR3 sequence reads: CASSLRDRGMSF. DNA of the CDR3: TGTGCCAGCAGCCTCCGGGACAGGGGGATGAGCTTT.

The rearrangement links TRBV19 to TRBJ2-4; possibly TRBD1 for D (5 bases). This CDR3 is built from 14 residues. The V gene lost 7 bases and the J gene lost 0 bases, with 10 bases spanning the gap. Germline CDR1 is LNHDA and CDR2 is SQIVND (reference sequence). The CDR3 DNA sequence: TGTGCCAGTATCGACAGCGTAGCCAAAAACATTCAGTACTTC. It encodes CASIDSVAKNIQYF.

This clone was seen a few times. The rearrangement uses TRBV25-1 and TRBJ1-6; no firm D call. Germline lookup yields CDR1 MGHDK and CDR2 SYGVNS. CDR3 length: 15 amino acids. The V end was cut by 1 base, the J end by 9 bases, with 13 bases between. The CDR3 loop reads CASSESSGLVSPLHF. DNA of the CDR3: TGTGCCAGCAGTGAATCTAGCGGGTTAGTTTCACCCCTCCACTTT.

This clone was observed a few times. The V and J genes are TRBV7-9 and TRBJ2-1; 10 bases map to TRBD2. V was pared by 2 bases and J by 5 bases, with 6 bases of the junction left unmatched. Germline V gives CDR1 SEHNR, CDR2 FQNEAQ (reference sequence). This CDR3 is built from 16 residues. CDR3 DNA sequence: TGTGCCAGCAGCTTAAGGGCTAGCGGGGGCCACAATGAGCAGTTCTTC. Amino acid sequence: CASSLRASGGHNEQFF.

This clone occurred once. The chain has TRBV5-1 and TRBJ1-6, with D unclear. Germline V gene sequence: CDR1 SGHRS, CDR2 YFSETQ. This CDR3 contains 16 residues. The ends were cut back, 0 bases at V and 0 bases at J, with 7 bases in the middle. The CDR3 DNA reads as TGCGCCAGCAGCTTGGAGGGAGGCTCCTATAATTCACCCCTCCACTTT. This encodes CASSLEGGSYNSPLHF.

This rearrangement joins TRBV12-5 to TRBJ2-2; TRBD2 agrees at 10 bases. The CDR3 has 20 residues. Germline assignment: CDR1 LGHNT and CDR2 FRNRAP. V shed 6 bases and J 6 bases; nucleotides not matched to a gene: 22. Here the CDR3 DNA reads TGTGCTAGTGGCCCCCTCCAGCGGGGGGGCGTCAGAATAGAACCCGGGGAGCTGTTTTTT. It yields the protein CASGPLQRGGVRIEPGELFF.

The chain recombines TRBV20-1 with TRBJ2-5; D remains ambiguous. This CDR3 has 11 amino acids. CDR1 and CDR2 (germline): DFQATT, SNEGSKA (reference sequence). Trimming took off 2 bases at V and 7 bases at J, with 8 bases between the two ends. The CDR3 DNA reads as TGCAGTGCTAGACCGTCGGGGACCCAGTACTTC. Protein: CSARPSGTQYF.